Listed here are 7 T cell receptor beta chains from one sample, sequenced in a study of shared clonotypes between healthy human individuals. Only in-frame clones appear in the TCRdb table, and some are missing; sequencing was by immunoSEQ multiplex PCR. The table lists roughly 2.5 million clones, roughly nine tenths of them singletons, with roughly 0.15% in the top ten. The sample was naive CD4+ T cells sorted from blood. As to subset: CD45RA+ positively selected. Source of these receptors: a man aged 18 to 30 in good health.

About this clone: Other DNA sequences in this specimen translate into the identical CDR3. The J gene is TRBJ1-5, the V gene TRBV2; D gene ambiguous. This CDR3 region has 13 residues. The V end was cut by 3 bases, the J end by 7 bases, with 10 bases between. The V gene's germline CDR1 is SNHLY and CDR2 FYNNEI. The CDR3 spells CASSDGLGQPQHF. As DNA, the CDR3 is TGTGCCAGCAGTGATGGCTTAGGACAGCCCCAGCATTTT. Drawing the rest from reference TRBV2 and TRBJ1-5, the complete variable domain is EPEVTQTPSHQVTQMGQEVILRCVPISNHLYFYWYRQILGQKVEFLVSFYNNEISEKSEIFDDQFSVERPDGSNFTLKIRSTKLEDSAMYFCASSDGLGQPQHFGDGTRLSIL.

The chain joins TRBV13 to TRBJ2-3; 9 bases match TRBD2. The CDR3 covers 17 residues. With 3 bases clipped from V and 3 bases from J, the junction kept 10 bases outside the gene matches. From germline, CDR1 is PRHDT and CDR2 FYEKMQ (reference sequence). The CDR3: CASSFRRGRAKTDTQYF. CDR3 nucleotides: TGTGCCAGCAGCTTCCGTCGCGGGAGGGCCAAAACAGATACGCAGTATTTT.

The chain couples TRBV5-1 to TRBJ1-4; D is uncertain. V lost 4 bases to trimming and J lost 0 bases, with 13 bases between them. The CDR3 is 16 residues long. The V gene's germline CDR1 is SGHRS and CDR2 YFSETQ. CDR3 nucleotides: TGCGCCAGCAGCCTCTCGGACGGACCAACTAATGAAAAACTGTTTTTT. Its translation: CASSLSDGPTNEKLFF. The full variable domain, its missing parts supplied by reference TRBV5-1 and TRBJ1-4, is KAGVTQTPRYLIKTRGQQVTLSCSPISGHRSVSWYQQTPGQGLQFLFEYFSETQRNKGNFPGRFSGRQFSNSRSEMNVSTLELGDSALYLCASSLSDGPTNEKLFFGSGTQLSVL.

The V call is TRBV28, the J call TRBJ1-1, with 8 bases fitting TRBD1. The CDR3 spans 14 residues. Germline loops: CDR1 MDHEN, CDR2 SYDVKM. Losses at the gene ends were 3 bases for V and 6 bases for J; bases not matched to a gene: 6. Written as DNA, the CDR3 is TGTGCCAGCAGTTTCGGACAGGGCTACGCTGAAGCTTTCTTT. Its translation is CASSFGQGYAEAFF. Filled out from reference TRBV28 and TRBJ1-1, the complete variable domain reads DVKVTQSSRYLVKRTGEKVFLECVQDMDHENMFWYRQDPGLGLRLIYFSYDVKMKEKGDIPEGYSVSREKKERFSLILESASTNQTSMYLCASSFGQGYAEAFFGQGTRLTVV.

The chain recombines TRBV7-2 with TRBJ2-7; D is perhaps TRBD2 (5 bases). From germline, CDR1 is SGHTA and CDR2 FQGNSA. Between the trimmed V and J ends, which lost 5 bases and 2 bases, there was a span of 16 bases. This CDR3 has 15 residues. Here the CDR3 DNA reads TGTGCCAGCAGCCCTCCCTCAAGAGGGCCCTACGAGCAGTACTTC. This gives the protein CASSPPSRGPYEQYF.

Turning to this clone: In the same sample, other DNA sequences code for this CDR3. This rearrangement joins TRBV14 to TRBJ1-1; the D is unclear. V was cut by 1 base and J by 0 bases, with 3 bases left in between. The germline gives CDR1 SGHDN, CDR2 FVKESK. CDR3 length equals 13 residues. The CDR3 protein is CASSQVLNTEAFF. The CDR3 bases are TGTGCCAGCAGCCAAGTTCTGAACACTGAAGCTTTCTTT.

CDR3 DNA sequence: TGTGCCAGCAGCAAAACAGGGTCGATCGCTGAAGCTTTCTTT. Its translation is CASSKTGSIAEAFF. The V and J genes are TRBV6-5 and TRBJ1-1, with a possible D match to TRBD1 (6 bases). V was clipped by 6 bases and J by 6 bases, with 17 bases between them. The germline CDR1 and CDR2 sequences are MNHEY and SVGAGI. This CDR3 spans 14 amino acids.